This T cell receptor beta chain was documented in a study of regulatory T cells in long-lasting Graves disease. Study-wide context: The antithyroid drugs taken by newly diagnosed Graves' patients had been used for under 3 months.

Building of the TCR beta libraries involved iRepertoire HTBI primers and Arm-PCR of CDR3 regions. TCRdb itself ran the multiplex PCR reads through MiXCR, one entry per CDR3 protein. Of 350,000 to 550,000 distinct CDR3 sequences listed, more than 12% are singletons. Time point here: newly diagnosed GD, antithyroid drugs for less than 3 months. PBMCs were the source of the RNA used for TCR sequencing. Graves' disease diagnosis followed American Thyroid Association guidelines. In germline, CDR1 is MNHEY, CDR2 SMNVEV (reference sequence). This CDR3 contains 14 residues. V gave up 2 bases and J gave up 3 bases, with 8 bases separating them. These same data were also listed under a study on T cells in Graves' hyperthyroidism and ophthalmopathy. As that study records: The diagnoses drew upon clinical symptoms, serum thyroxine and TRAb, thyroid ultrasound and orbital computed tomography.

This chain joins TRBV27 and TRBJ1-3; D unclear. The source is a woman aged 25 to 45 with Graves disease. The material was peripheral blood mononuclear cells (PBMCs), obtained at new diagnosis, from a patient treated with antithyroid drugs. The chain's CDR3 is CASSLASFGNTIYF. For the CDR3, the DNA is TGTGCCAGCAGTTTAGCGTCCTTTGGAAACACCATATATTTT.